The present T cell receptor (beta chain) was sequenced within a study of blood T cells in healthy people across ages. There are a few counts of this clonotype. Its antigen remains unknown. A second PCR of 7 to 11 cycles used a sample-barcoded 5' primer and a J-beta primer mix. Each cDNA molecule, via a template-switch adaptor with 12 random nucleotides, was tagged. TCRdb redid the calling of the 5' RACE reads with MiXCR, one entry per CDR3 protein. The sample shows about 1.4 million distinct CDR3 sequences, 45% to 70% of them seen only once. V shed 1 base and J shed 3 bases, with 6 bases lying between them. The CDR3 totals 14 residues. CDR1 and CDR2 from the germline V gene are MGHRA and YSYEKL. Study outcomes and limitations: More naive CD4+ cells and higher diversity were found in long-lived than in aged donors.

Every participating donor contributed about 10 milliliters of peripheral blood through a draw. Each sample provided at least 5 micrograms of extracted total RNA. The clonotype comes from a man aged 18 to 29 in good health. Specimen: blood. The rearrangement joins TRBV4-1 to TRBJ2-2; D ambiguous. CDR3 in amino acids: CASSQGRDTGELFF. The CDR3 nucleotides are TGCGCCAGCAGCCAAGGAAGAGACACCGGGGAGCTGTTTTTT.